The 28 T cell receptor beta chains below come from one sample, sequenced in a study of CD8 T cells in Susac syndrome. RNA amounts of about 0.5 to 1 ug underwent reverse transcription with random hexamers. Each CDR3 protein is one row after TCRdb ran MiXCR on the immunoSEQ multiplex PCR reads. Of around 150,000 distinct CDR3 sequences in the sample, 85% to 95% were seen once. Source material: CD8+ T cells from PBMCs. The source of these receptors is a human donor with Susac syndrome.

V and J are TRBV14 and TRBJ1-1; 7 nucleotides agree with TRBD1. Unmatched junction bases numbered 7, after V lost 4 bases and J lost 8 bases. The CDR3 contains 13 residues. Looked up from germline, CDR1 is SGHDN and CDR2 is FVKESK. CDR3: CASSPPGQLEAFF. The CDR3 DNA follows: TGTGCCAGCAGCCCCCCGGGACAGCTGGAAGCTTTCTTT.

The rearrangement uses TRBV29-1 and TRBJ1-2, with TRBD1 identical over 10 bases. Germline V CDR1 and CDR2: SQVTM, ANQGSEA. There are 13 residues in the CDR3. Trimming cost V 3 bases and J 2 bases; bases outside gene matches: 0. CDR3 nucleotides: TGCAGCGTTGAGGGACAGGGGAACTATGGCTACACCTTC. Its protein product is CSVEGQGNYGYTF.

The chain links TRBV19 to TRBJ2-2; 11 bases are shared with TRBD2. The CDR3 runs to 16 residues. The germline V gene has CDR1 LNHDA and CDR2 SQIVND (reference sequence). The J segment lost 7 bases and the V segment lost 1 base, leaving 5 bases of the junction unmatched. The DNA for the CDR3 is TGTGCCAGTAGTATAGGTAGCGGGAGGGCCCGCGGGGAGCTGTTTTTT. The encoded protein is CASSIGSGRARGELFF.

CDR3 DNA sequence: TGCAGTGCCTATAGCGGGAAGGCTTACAATGAGCAGTTCTTC. Its translation is CSAYSGKAYNEQFF. The chain links TRBV20-1 to TRBJ2-1; 8 positions match TRBD2. The CDR3 totals 14 residues. Losses at the gene ends were 6 bases for V and 4 bases for J; bases not matched to a gene: 8. Germline V CDR1 and CDR2: DFQATT, SNEGSKA (reference sequence).

The count of this clonotype is one. The CDR3 coding sequence is TGTGCCTGGAGGGGCAGGAGTTACAATGAGCAGTTCTTC. This gives the protein CAWRGRSYNEQFF. The chain employs TRBV30 and TRBJ2-1; D uncertain. The CDR3 has 13 residues. V was clipped by 3 bases and J by 4 bases, with 10 bases between them. Germline loops: CDR1 GTSNPN, CDR2 SVGIG (reference sequence).

The J gene is TRBJ2-7, the V gene TRBV12-3 or TRBV12-4; 10 bases fit TRBD2. The length of the CDR3 is 14 residues. V was clipped by 8 bases and J by 2 bases; unmatched bases: 6. The CDR3 loop is CASRLAGGTYEQYF. The CDR3 DNA reads as TGTGCCAGCCGACTAGCGGGCGGAACCTACGAGCAGTACTTC.

The chain uses TRBV4-1 and TRBJ2-1; 7 bases line up with TRBD2. V shed 1 base, J shed 12 bases, and the junction held 3 bases outside the gene matches. Germline V gene data show CDR1 as MGHRA and CDR2 as YSYEKL. The CDR3 is 12 residues long. CDR3 sequence reads: CASSQGKRGQFF. The CDR3 coding sequence is TGCGCCAGCAGCCAAGGGAAGCGGGGGCAGTTCTTC.

The J gene is TRBJ2-6, the V gene TRBV28, with 9 bases aligning to TRBD1. Losses at the gene ends were 8 bases for V and 3 bases for J; bases not matched to a gene: 11. The CDR3 has 17 amino acids. Germline loops: CDR1 MDHEN, CDR2 SYDVKM. CDR3: CASGTGRGVSGANVLTF. In DNA, the CDR3 is TGTGCCAGCGGGACAGGGAGAGGTGTGAGTGGGGCCAACGTCCTGACTTTC.

The chain carries TRBV4-1 and TRBJ1-1; perhaps TRBD1 as D (5 bases). The CDR3 runs 14 residues. Trimming shortened V by 8 bases and J by 1 base, and 14 bases separated the two germline ends. Germline V lookup: CDR1 MGHRA, CDR2 YSYEKL. CDR3 loop: CASVTGWGNTEAFF. The CDR3 DNA follows: TGCGCCAGCGTTACAGGCTGGGGGAACACTGAAGCTTTCTTT.

There are a few counts of this clonotype. The chain has TRBV7-9 and TRBJ2-7; TRBD1 agrees at 7 bases. The CDR3 totals 12 residues. The V gene's germline CDR1 is SEHNR and CDR2 FQNEAQ (reference sequence). After removal of 8 bases from V and 0 bases from J, the junction contained 1 base not matched to a gene. DNA of the CDR3: TGTGCCAGCCGGGACAGCTCCTACGAGCAGTACTTC. It codes for CASRDSSYEQYF. Full variable domain (rest looked up from reference TRBV7-9 and TRBJ2-7): DTGVSQNPRHKITKRGQNVTFRCDPISEHNRLYWYRQTLGQGPEFLTYFQNEAQLEKSRLLSDRFSAERPKGSFSTLEIQRTEQGDSAMYLCASRDSSYEQYFGPGTRLTVT.

J is TRBJ1-1 and V is TRBV27; D unclear. The CDR3 is made up of 14 amino acids. Trimming removed 3 bases from V and 6 bases from J, with 14 bases in between. Germline lookup yields CDR1 MNHEY and CDR2 SMNVEV (reference sequence). CDR3 region: CASSLGNGGSEAFF. The CDR3 nucleotides are TGTGCCAGCAGTTTGGGGAACGGAGGGTCTGAAGCTTTCTTT.

The rearrangement links TRBV7-9 to TRBJ2-3; D is perhaps TRBD2 (6 bases). Germline V lookup: CDR1 SEHNR, CDR2 FQNEAQ (reference sequence). Trimming removed 5 bases at V and 6 bases at J, with 15 bases between. The CDR3 runs 14 residues. The CDR3 coding sequence is TGTGCCAGCAGCCCCACTAGCAGGTTGGATACGCAGTATTTT. Translation: CASSPTSRLDTQYF. Based on the CDR3 plus reference TRBV7-9 and TRBJ2-3, the full variable domain is DTGVSQNPRHKITKRGQNVTFRCDPISEHNRLYWYRQTLGQGPEFLTYFQNEAQLEKSRLLSDRFSAERPKGSFSTLEIQRTEQGDSAMYLCASSPTSRLDTQYFGPGTRLTVL.

The V gene is TRBV24-1, the J gene TRBJ2-3; TRBD2 matches 9 bases. Unmatched junction bases numbered 7, after V lost 3 bases and J lost 4 bases. CDR1 and CDR2 (germline): KGHDR, SFDVKD. This CDR3 is 16 amino acids long. The CDR3 nucleotides read TGTGCCACCAGTGATCCCTATAGCGGGAGCGCAGATACGCAGTATTTT. Residues: CATSDPYSGSADTQYF.

Only one count was recorded for this clonotype. The chain employs TRBV5-6 and TRBJ2-2, with 9 bases matching TRBD2. The CDR3 length is 16 residues. From germline, CDR1 is SGHDT and CDR2 YYEEEE. J lost 1 base, V lost 1 base, and 2 bases had no gene match. The CDR3 nucleotides are TGTGCCAGCAGCTTGTTACTAGCGGGGAACACCGGGGAGCTGTTTTTT. This sequence encodes CASSLLLAGNTGELFF.

The rearrangement uses TRBV29-1 and TRBJ2-7; D possibly corresponds to TRBD2 (7 bases). Looked up from germline, CDR1 is SQVTM and CDR2 is ANQGSEA. Trimming pared 0 bases from V and 3 bases from J, leaving 27 bases between. This CDR3 contains 19 residues. The CDR3 DNA follows: TGCAGCGTTGAAGATATTGGGGGGGGCAGGGAACATACTGACTACGAGCAGTACTTC. Its protein product is CSVEDIGGGREHTDYEQYF.

This clonotype was counted a few times. The chain carries TRBV11-2 and TRBJ2-3; D remains unclear. This CDR3 is 16 amino acids long. Trimming left V 1 base short and J 6 bases short, with 17 bases between. Germline V gives CDR1 SGHAT, CDR2 FQNNGV. DNA of the CDR3: TGTGCCAGCAGCTTAGCCGTGGTCTATTCCCCCGATACGCAGTATTTT. Translation gives CASSLAVVYSPDTQYF.

Here the CDR3 DNA reads TGTGCCAGCAGCTTGGGTTTTCGCGGGGGACCCAATGAGCAGTTCTTC. This translates into CASSLGFRGGPNEQFF. V and J are TRBV5-4 and TRBJ2-1; TRBD2 agrees at 7 bases. This CDR3 is 16 amino acids long. Germline V gene sequence: CDR1 SGHNT, CDR2 YYREEE (reference sequence). V gave up 0 bases and J gave up 6 bases; unmatched junction bases: 9.

The V call is TRBV29-1, the J call TRBJ2-7; 9 nucleotides line up with TRBD2. The CDR3 spans 15 residues. Trimming cost V 7 bases and J 0 bases; bases outside gene matches: 10. Per germline, CDR1 SQVTM and CDR2 ANQGSEA. The CDR3 sequence: CSAYGTSRSSYEQYF. The DNA for the CDR3 is TGCAGCGCTTACGGGACTAGCCGGAGCTCCTACGAGCAGTACTTC.

CDR3: CASSLGQGDSRTQYF. The CDR3 bases are TGTGCCAGCAGCTTAGGACAGGGCGACAGCCGGACCCAGTACTTC. This rearrangement joins TRBV11-2 to TRBJ2-5; 7 bases line up with TRBD1. Germline lookup yields CDR1 SGHAT and CDR2 FQNNGV. The junction had 9 bases not matched to a gene; V was cut back by 1 base and J by 7 bases. This CDR3 spans 15 amino acids.

The chain is built from TRBV6-2 or TRBV6-3 and TRBJ2-5; D unclear. The V and J ends lost 6 bases and 1 base respectively, with 18 bases between them. This CDR3 is 16 amino acids long. The V gene's germline CDR1 is MNHEY and CDR2 SVGEGT. CDR3 DNA: TGTGCCAGCAGCTACGGTGTCGCCCCACTCCAAGAGACCCAGTACTTC. It encodes CASSYGVAPLQETQYF.

V usage is TRBV27 and J usage is TRBJ2-7, with no clear D. V was cut by 5 bases and J by 3 bases, with 20 bases left in between. The CDR3 is 16 amino acids. The germline gives CDR1 MNHEY, CDR2 SMNVEV (reference sequence). The CDR3 loop is CASSPSHWATYYEQYF. In DNA form, the CDR3 reads TGTGCCAGCAGTCCCTCCCATTGGGCGACCTACTACGAGCAGTACTTC.

The gene calls are TRBV11-2 and TRBJ2-7; 7 nucleotides match TRBD1. Germline loops: CDR1 SGHAT, CDR2 FQNNGV. The CDR3 spans 14 residues. V was clipped by 7 bases and J by 0 bases; unmatched bases: 6. In nucleotides, the CDR3 is TGTGCCAGCACCTCGACAGGGAGCTCCTACGAGCAGTACTTC. Translation: CASTSTGSSYEQYF.

The chain has TRBV11-2 and TRBJ2-3; 8 bases map to TRBD2. CDR1 SGHAT and CDR2 FQNNGV come from the germline V gene. J was trimmed by 1 base and V by 5 bases; bases with no gene match: 14. CDR3 size: 18 residues. The DNA of the CDR3 is TGTGCCAGCAGCCCACCTATCGGGAGGGAGAGGCGCACAGATACGCAGTATTTT. This encodes CASSPPIGRERRTDTQYF.

This chain joins TRBV28 and TRBJ1-2; D is possibly TRBD1 (5 bases). V lost 2 bases and J lost 2, with 18 bases in between. Per the germline V gene, CDR1 is MDHEN and CDR2 is SYDVKM. CDR3 length equals 17 residues. DNA of the CDR3: TGTGCCAGCAGTTTAATCGAGAGGGGCGCGGACAACTATGGCTACACCTTC. This gives the protein CASSLIERGADNYGYTF.

The V call is TRBV6-5, the J call TRBJ1-2, with D possibly TRBD1 on 5 matching bases. The CDR3 loop spans 13 amino acids. Germline V gives CDR1 MNHEY, CDR2 SVGAGI. Trimming left V 0 bases short and J 10 bases short, with 12 bases between. This CDR3 reads CASSYSRTFDYTF. CDR3 DNA sequence: TGTGCCAGCAGTTACTCCAGGACATTCGACTACACCTTC.

The chain combines TRBV15 with TRBJ2-5; TRBD1 might be the D (5 bases). The V end was cut by 8 bases, the J end by 2 bases, with 24 bases between. This CDR3 has 17 amino acids. Per germline, CDR1 LNHNV and CDR2 YYDKDF (reference sequence). The CDR3 sequence: CATSLDSSQHSQETQYF. The CDR3 DNA reads TGTGCCACCTCACTCGACAGTAGCCAACATTCACAAGAGACCCAGTACTTC.

J is TRBJ2-1 and V is TRBV7-9; D might be TRBD2 (6 bases). In germline, CDR1 is SEHNR, CDR2 FQNEAQ (reference sequence). The CDR3 loop spans 15 amino acids. Trimming cost V 3 bases and J 6 bases, with 15 bases left between them. This CDR3 reads CASSLGGLTVNEQFF. In nucleotides, the CDR3 is TGTGCCAGCAGCTTGGGAGGACTAACGGTCAATGAGCAGTTCTTC.

The chain carries TRBV15 and TRBJ2-3, with TRBD2 identical over 8 bases. The CDR3 spans 15 residues. Trimming at V came to 6 bases and at J to 2 bases, leaving 7 bases not matched to a gene. Germline loops: CDR1 LNHNV, CDR2 YYDKDF (reference sequence). The CDR3 sequence: CATSFERGITDTQYF. As DNA, the CDR3 is TGTGCCACCAGTTTCGAGCGGGGGATCACAGATACGCAGTATTTT.